This entry is about one T cell receptor beta chain. This specimen belongs to a study of OX40 agonist ivuxolimab in advanced cancers. At the level of the study: Ivuxolimab, an agonist antibody against OX40 (CD134), was given to patients.

The V end lost 2 bases, the J end lost 0 bases, and 17 bases lay between the germline ends. The CDR3 runs to 18 residues. Per germline, CDR1 LGHNA and CDR2 YNFKEQ. Clones were sequenced by immunoSEQ multiplex PCR, and TCRdb holds only the in-frame ones, with some missing. Of about 80,000 clones listed, 70% to 90% are singletons. Here the sequenced sample was CD4+ or CD8+ T cells sorted from blood, taken in a trial of the OX40 agonist ivuxolimab. This sequence was found in an adult with an advanced solid tumor such as melanoma, head and neck, liver or kidney cancer. V usage is TRBV4-2 and J usage is TRBJ2-1; D is possibly TRBD2 (5 bases). CDR3 nucleotide sequence: TGTGCCAGCAGCCAACGCCGGACTGGCCCGTTCTCCTACAATGAGCAGTTCTTC. This sequence encodes CASSQRRTGPFSYNEQFF.